The present T cell receptor beta chain was sequenced within a study of beta chain features in type 1 diabetes. Overall study results and limits: cDNA sequencing could over-represent cells with high TCR expression. TCRB CDR3s were moderately but significantly shorter in Type 1 diabetes patients in all four CD4+ subsets.

The CDR3 has 15 residues. V was pared by 4 bases and J by 2 bases, with 11 bases between. From germline, CDR1 is MGHDK and CDR2 SYGVNS. With regard to this clone: As yet, its antigen is unknown.

Reverse transcription of all isolated RNA meant that expressed TCRB transcripts were sequenced. Assay: immunoSEQ multiplex PCR; the TCRdb copy retains only in-frame clones and omits some. The sample has roughly 250,000 clones; 20% are singletons. The TCR was taken from a woman in her thirties or forties with type 1 diabetes. V and J are TRBV25-1 and TRBJ2-2; TRBD2 is a possible D gene (6 bases). Sequenced material: naive CD4+ T cells from blood. As DNA, the CDR3 is TGTGCCAGCAGTGCCACGACTAGTAACACCGGGGAGCTGTTTTTT. It yields the protein CASSATTSNTGELFF.